Below are 21 T cell receptor beta chains sequenced from a single sample in a study of T cells in Graves' hyperthyroidism and ophthalmopathy. Researchers took RNA transcripts and amplified the TCR beta CDR3 regions from them. Initially, a first-round RT-PCR of the TCR CDR3 employed the HTBI primer set. TCRdb called the multiplex PCR reads again in MiXCR, with one record for every CDR3 protein. The sample carries some 620,000 distinct CDR3 sequences, 16% recorded once. The sample was blood. The receptors were gathered from a woman aged 30 to 39 with Graves' hyperthyroidism.

Many counts were recorded for this clonotype. The chain is built from TRBV12-3 or TRBV12-4 and TRBJ1-5, with 7 bases lining up with TRBD1. Unmatched junction bases numbered 8, after V lost 6 bases and J lost 6 bases. This CDR3 spans 14 amino acids. The CDR3 region is CASRGDRALQPQHF. CDR3 coding DNA: TGTGCCAGCAGAGGCGACAGGGCTCTTCAGCCCCAGCATTTT.

This clonotype showed up just a few times. The chain is built from TRBV3-1 and TRBJ2-7; TRBD2 matches at 11 bases. Trimming cost V 4 bases and J 6 bases; bases outside gene matches: 8. In germline, CDR1 is LGHDT, CDR2 YNNKEL (reference sequence). The CDR3 has 15 residues. This chain's CDR3 is CASSLQTSGRGEQYF. CDR3 in DNA: TGTGCCAGCAGCCTCCAAACTAGCGGGAGAGGCGAGCAGTACTTC.

This clonotype has a handful of counts. V and J are TRBV7-8 and TRBJ2-1, with D uncertain. With 1 base removed from V and 10 bases from J, the gap between germline ends came to 11 bases. The CDR3 is made up of 13 amino acids. Germline values: CDR1 SGHVS, CDR2 FQNEAQ. The CDR3 bases are TGTGCCAGCAGCTTAGGGGAAAGGACCGAGCAGTTCTTC. This codes for CASSLGERTEQFF.

Comments on this clonotype: A much larger clonotype is one base distant, so this may be a read error. The chain recombines TRBV7-9 with TRBJ2-7; D gene ambiguous. V lost 2 bases and J lost 3, with 5 bases in between. Germline V gene sequence: CDR1 SEHNR, CDR2 FQNEAQ (reference sequence). This CDR3 is built from 12 residues. This CDR3 is CASSLTHYEQYF. The CDR3 DNA sequence: TGTGCCAGCAGCTTAACGCACTACGAGCAGTACTTC.

This clonotype was recorded at least ten times. The gene calls are TRBV28 and TRBJ1-1, with TRBD1 matching over 8 bases. The ends lost 4 bases at V and 6 bases at J; junction bases unmatched: 13. There are 16 residues in the CDR3. The germline CDR1 and CDR2 sequences are MDHEN and SYDVKM. CDR3 loop: CASSSPRAGGLSEAFF. DNA for the CDR3: TGTGCCAGCAGTTCCCCCCGGGCAGGGGGCCTCTCTGAAGCTTTCTTT.

This clonotype was seen at least ten times. This chain joins TRBV7-9 and TRBJ2-7; the match to TRBD1 covers 7 bases. V shed 5 bases and J 5 bases; nucleotides not matched to a gene: 6. The CDR3 runs 13 residues. Per the germline V gene, CDR1 is SEHNR and CDR2 is FQNEAQ (reference sequence). For the CDR3, the DNA is TGTGCCAGCAGCCCACGGGACAGTCACGAGCAGTACTTC. Amino acid sequence: CASSPRDSHEQYF.

This clonotype was recorded many times. V is TRBV6-1 and J is TRBJ2-7; 12 positions match TRBD1. CDR1 MNHNS and CDR2 SASEGT come from the germline V gene. CDR3 size: 15 residues. With V trimmed by 3 bases and J by 3 bases, 3 bases remained unmatched. The CDR3 loop reads CASSEGTGGFYEQYF. The CDR3 DNA follows: TGTGCCAGCAGTGAGGGGACAGGGGGCTTCTACGAGCAGTACTTC.

This chain links TRBV4-1 with TRBJ2-7, with 8 bases fitting TRBD2. This CDR3 is 15 amino acids long. Germline values: CDR1 MGHRA, CDR2 YSYEKL. V shed 1 base and J 2 bases; nucleotides not matched to a gene: 4. The CDR3, as DNA: TGCGCCAGCAGCCAAGTAAGCGGGAGTGCCTACGAGCAGTACTTC. Residues: CASSQVSGSAYEQYF.

This clonotype was observed a few times. The rearrangement joins TRBV27 to TRBJ2-7, with 8 bases identical to TRBD1. CDR1 and CDR2 (germline): MNHEY, SMNVEV (reference sequence). CDR3 length: 13 amino acids. The V segment lost 5 bases and the J segment 5 bases; nucleotides outside the gene matches: 5. The chain's CDR3 is CASSMTGDNEQYF. For the CDR3, the DNA is TGTGCCAGCAGTATGACAGGGGACAACGAGCAGTACTTC.

This clonotype has only one observation. This sequence joins TRBV4-1 and TRBJ2-7, with 10 bases that match TRBD2. CDR3 length: 15 residues. The J segment lost 1 base and the V segment lost 4 bases, leaving 4 bases of the junction unmatched. Germline lookup yields CDR1 MGHRA and CDR2 YSYEKL. The CDR3 is CASSPLAGESYEQYF. The CDR3 bases are TGCGCCAGCAGCCCCCTAGCGGGAGAATCCTACGAGCAGTACTTC.

This clonotype has ten or more counts. The chain links TRBV7-9 to TRBJ2-1; 13 bases are a match to TRBD2. The length of the CDR3 is 16 residues. CDR1 SEHNR and CDR2 FQNEAQ come from the germline V gene (reference sequence). V dropped 5 bases and J dropped 10; count of bases not matched to a gene: 11. The CDR3 coding sequence is TGTGCCAGCAGCAACGGACTAGCGGGAGCTTCCGCCGAGCAGTTCTTC. Encoded protein: CASSNGLAGASAEQFF.

The chain combines TRBV7-9 with TRBJ1-5; D not certain. This CDR3 comprises 14 residues. Germline loops: CDR1 SEHNR, CDR2 FQNEAQ (reference sequence). Trimming shortened V by 3 bases and J by 3 bases, and 9 bases separated the two germline ends. CDR3 sequence reads: CASSFWGDNQPQHF. CDR3 DNA sequence: TGTGCCAGCAGCTTTTGGGGAGACAATCAGCCCCAGCATTTT.

This clonotype was picked up a small number of times. Written as DNA, the CDR3 is TGTGCCAGCAGCTTTTCGACAGGAAGGAGAACCGGGGAGCTGTTTTTT. This codes for CASSFSTGRRTGELFF. The V and J genes are TRBV7-3 and TRBJ2-2; tentatively, D is TRBD1 (6 bases). Germline values: CDR1 SGHTA, CDR2 FQGTGA. V lost 3 bases and J lost 5, with 16 bases in between. The CDR3 sequence is 16 residues long.

This clonotype was recorded many times. CDR3 coding DNA: TGCGCCAGCAGCTTGGAGGGCAGATTGGAGACCCAGTACTTC. Its protein product is CASSLEGRLETQYF. The chain employs TRBV5-1 and TRBJ2-5; D gene ambiguous. Germline V gene sequence: CDR1 SGHRS, CDR2 YFSETQ. The CDR3 is made up of 14 amino acids. Between the trimmed V and J ends, which lost 0 bases and 5 bases, there was a span of 11 bases.

The chain carries TRBV4-1 and TRBJ1-1; D gene unclear. Per the germline V gene, CDR1 is MGHRA and CDR2 is YSYEKL. The CDR3 extends over 14 amino acids. Trimming cost V 1 base and J 1 base, with 7 bases left between them. The CDR3 reads CASSQVSSNTEAFF. As DNA, the CDR3 is TGCGCCAGCAGCCAAGTCTCATCGAACACTGAAGCTTTCTTT.

At least ten counts were recorded for this clonotype. The chain combines TRBV2 with TRBJ2-2; maybe TRBD2 (5 bases). V gave up 3 bases and J gave up 6 bases, with 14 bases separating them. The germline V gene has CDR1 SNHLY and CDR2 FYNNEI. The CDR3 has 15 amino acids. CDR3 in amino acids: CASSESGESPGELFF. DNA for the CDR3: TGTGCCAGCAGTGAGAGTGGGGAGAGCCCCGGGGAGCTGTTTTTT.

The table lists this clonotype with many counts. This chain joins TRBV28 and TRBJ1-1, with a weak D call TRBD1 (6 bases). The CDR3 covers 13 residues. Per germline, CDR1 MDHEN and CDR2 SYDVKM. V was shortened by 7 bases and J by 7 bases, with 16 bases between the two germline ends. The CDR3 is CASIEGGEYEAFF. In DNA, the CDR3 is TGTGCCAGCATTGAGGGGGGGGAGTATGAAGCTTTCTTT.

This clonotype came up a few times. This chain links TRBV20-1 with TRBJ2-5; D is unresolved. With 2 bases removed from V and 4 bases from J, the gap between germline ends came to 11 bases. Germline-derived CDR1 and CDR2 are DFQATT and SNEGSKA (reference sequence). There are 13 residues in the CDR3. CDR3 nucleotides: TGCAGTGCTAGAAGGCTATTTGGAGAGACCCAGTACTTC. It encodes CSARRLFGETQYF.

The sample holds many counts of this clonotype. CDR3 sequence reads: CAWRDRVDTEAFF. The CDR3, as DNA: TGTGCCTGGAGGGACAGGGTGGACACTGAAGCTTTCTTT. V is TRBV30 and J is TRBJ1-1; 8 bases match TRBD1. Germline CDR1 reads GTSNPN; CDR2 reads SVGIG (reference sequence). Losses at the gene ends were 3 bases for V and 3 bases for J; bases not matched to a gene: 3. The CDR3 runs 13 residues.

This clonotype showed up just a few times. This sequence joins TRBV9 and TRBJ2-7; 8 nucleotides match TRBD1. V lost 6 bases and J lost 5; bases outside the gene matches: 10. The CDR3 runs to 14 residues. Germline-derived CDR1 and CDR2 are SGDLS and YYNGEE. DNA of the CDR3: TGTGCCAGCAACCCAGGACAGGGCAGGAACGAGCAGTACTTC. Protein sequence: CASNPGQGRNEQYF.

Concerning this clonotype itself: With a much larger clone just one base away, this may be a read error. The genes are TRBV7-2 and TRBJ1-1; 9 nucleotides match TRBD1. The V gene end was trimmed by 1 base and the J gene end by 6 bases; junction bases not matched to a gene: 3. The length of the CDR3 is 14 residues. Germline CDR1 SGHTA, CDR2 FQGNSA. The CDR3 DNA is TGTGCCAGCAGCTTAGGGGGACAGGGCCCTGAAGCTTTCTTT. Translation gives CASSLGGQGPEAFF.